These 15 T cell receptor beta chains were all obtained from the same sample, sequenced in a study of blood T cell repertoires in COVID-19. Sequenced by immunoSEQ multiplex PCR; TCRdb stores in-frame clones only, minus some. The sample yields hundreds of thousands of clones, roughly nine tenths seen once. Sequencing was done on a sample of PBMCs or T cells enriched from blood (not recorded which). All receptors come from a man between 60 and 75 years old who had recovered from COVID-19.

The chain recombines TRBV15 with TRBJ2-7; D possibly corresponds to TRBD2 (5 bases). Germline V lookup: CDR1 LNHNV, CDR2 YYDKDF (reference sequence). Deletions cut 0 bases from V and 0 bases from J, with 9 bases between. This CDR3 region has 15 residues. CDR3 amino acids: CATSRDRGSSYEQYF. The CDR3 DNA is TGTGCCACCAGCAGAGATCGAGGGAGCTCCTACGAGCAGTACTTC.

The chain links TRBV13 to TRBJ2-1, with 10 bases lining up with TRBD1. This CDR3 has 14 amino acids. In germline, CDR1 is PRHDT, CDR2 FYEKMQ (reference sequence). V was pared by 7 bases and J by 3 bases, with 3 bases of the junction left unmatched. The CDR3 loop is CASTGTGDYNEQFF. CDR3 bases: TGTGCCAGCACAGGGACAGGGGACTACAATGAGCAGTTCTTC.

This chain links TRBV7-9 with TRBJ2-2; 9 bases are shared with TRBD2. The CDR3 runs to 16 residues. V lost 5 bases and J lost 1; bases outside the gene matches: 5. Germline loops: CDR1 SEHNR, CDR2 FQNEAQ (reference sequence). The CDR3, as DNA: TGTGCCAGCAGCCCCCATAGCGGGGGGAACACCGGGGAGCTGTTTTTT. Its protein product is CASSPHSGGNTGELFF.

J is TRBJ2-7 and V is TRBV27; TRBD2 might be the D (5 bases). V was shortened by 10 bases and J by 6 bases, with 22 bases between the two germline ends. CDR3 length: 14 residues. Germline V gene lookup returns CDR1 MNHEY and CDR2 SMNVEV (reference sequence). CDR3 sequence: CATRGWGVRGEQYF. DNA for the CDR3: TGTGCCACCCGAGGGTGGGGAGTCCGTGGCGAGCAGTACTTC.

The V call is TRBV5-1, the J call TRBJ2-3; a possible D gene is TRBD2 (6 bases). The CDR3 length is 16 residues. The germline V gene has CDR1 SGHRS and CDR2 YFSETQ. The V end lost 4 bases, the J end lost 0 bases, and 15 bases lay between the germline ends. The CDR3 DNA is TGCGCCAGCAGCAACCTGCGGGGTTCTAGCACAGATACGCAGTATTTT. Translating it yields CASSNLRGSSTDTQYF. Full variable domain (rest looked up from reference TRBV5-1 and TRBJ2-3): KAGVTQTPRYLIKTRGQQVTLSCSPISGHRSVSWYQQTPGQGLQFLFEYFSETQRNKGNFPGRFSGRQFSNSRSEMNVSTLELGDSALYLCASSNLRGSSTDTQYFGPGTRLTVL.

The V call is TRBV14, the J call TRBJ2-7; the D is unclear. The CDR3 length is 12 residues. From germline, CDR1 is SGHDN and CDR2 FVKESK. The V gene lost 1 base and the J gene lost 2 bases, with 3 bases spanning the gap. Written as DNA, the CDR3 is TGTGCCAGCAGCCAAGGGCCCTACGAGCAGTACTTC. Its translation: CASSQGPYEQYF.

V and J are TRBV11-2 and TRBJ2-5; D gene uncertain. CDR1 SGHAT and CDR2 FQNNGV come from the germline V gene. This CDR3 comprises 13 residues. Trimming removed 7 bases from V and 7 bases from J, with 16 bases in between. This chain's CDR3 is CASTSPPRGTQYF. DNA of the CDR3: TGTGCCAGCACCTCCCCGCCTCGAGGGACCCAGTACTTC.

This clone was seen a single time. CDR3 amino acids: CASSIRDTGSTDTQYF. CDR3 nucleotides: TGTGCCAGTAGTATCCGGGACACCGGAAGCACAGATACGCAGTATTTT. The rearrangement uses TRBV19 and TRBJ2-3, with a possible D match to TRBD1 (6 bases). The CDR3 extends over 16 amino acids. Trimming removed 3 bases at V and 0 bases at J, with 13 bases between. Germline values: CDR1 LNHDA, CDR2 SQIVND (reference sequence).

The chain has TRBV18 and TRBJ1-2; TRBD1 is a possible D gene (5 bases). Between the trimmed V and J ends, which lost 2 bases and 2 bases, there was a span of 12 bases. CDR1 is KGHSH, CDR2 LQKENI, per germline. The length of the CDR3 is 15 residues. The CDR3 DNA sequence: TGTGCCAGCTCACCAGTTCCGCAGGGCAACTATGGCTACACCTTC. As protein: CASSPVPQGNYGYTF.

CDR3 amino acids: CASSQDLTGASVPGTRYNEQFF. CDR3 DNA sequence: TGTGCCAGCAGCCAAGATTTGACGGGCGCGTCGGTACCCGGGACACGATACAATGAGCAGTTCTTC. J is TRBJ2-1 and V is TRBV4-2; tentative D call: TRBD1 (6 bases). Trimming pared 0 bases from V and 4 bases from J, leaving 31 bases between. The CDR3 sequence is 22 residues long. CDR1 and CDR2 (germline): LGHNA, YNFKEQ.

Concerning this clone: One end of the junction fails to match germline, which may point to a read error. V is TRBV19 and J is TRBJ2-1; 7 bases are shared with TRBD2. Per germline, CDR1 LNHDA and CDR2 SQIVND (reference sequence). The CDR3 totals 12 residues. The CDR3 is CACSSGRVEQFF. CDR3 coding DNA: TGTGCCTGTAGTAGCGGGCGGGTTGAGCAGTTCTTC.

The gene calls are TRBV24-1 and TRBJ2-1; 8 nucleotides align to TRBD1. V lost 4 bases and J lost 3; bases outside the gene matches: 10. The CDR3 spans 17 residues. The germline V gene has CDR1 KGHDR and CDR2 SFDVKD. Here the CDR3 reads CATSDSTGTGVYNEQFF. CDR3 coding DNA: TGTGCCACCAGTGACTCAACCGGGACAGGAGTCTACAATGAGCAGTTCTTC.

This chain links TRBV11-2 with TRBJ2-7, with 9 bases matching TRBD1. The CDR3 runs 14 residues. In germline, CDR1 is SGHAT, CDR2 FQNNGV. V gave up 5 bases and J gave up 3 bases; unmatched junction bases: 5. The CDR3 sequence is CASSNMGQGYEQYF. The CDR3 nucleotides are TGTGCCAGCAGCAACATGGGACAGGGCTACGAGCAGTACTTC.

In its sample, this clone was seen once. The J gene is TRBJ2-5, the V gene TRBV11-3, with D maybe TRBD1 (5 bases). The CDR3 extends over 15 amino acids. Germline V gene data show CDR1 as SGHNT and CDR2 as YENEEA. V lost 1 base, J lost 5 bases, and 14 bases lay in between. CDR3 amino acids: CASSLGLGRSETQYF. The CDR3 region has the DNA TGTGCCAGCAGCTTAGGTTTGGGGCGGAGTGAGACCCAGTACTTC. Combining the CDR3 with reference TRBV11-3 and TRBJ2-5 gives the whole variable domain EAGVVQSPRYKIIEKKQPVAFWCNPISGHNTLYWYLQNLGQGPELLIRYENEEAVDDSQLPKDRFSAERLKGVDSTLKIQPAELGDSAVYLCASSLGLGRSETQYFGPGTRLLVL.

The J gene is TRBJ1-1, the V gene TRBV29-1; 7 bases map to TRBD1. CDR1 is SQVTM and CDR2 is ANQGSEA in the germline V gene. The CDR3 has 14 amino acids. Trimming cost V 6 bases and J 1 base; bases outside gene matches: 8. DNA of the CDR3: TGCAGCGTAGAAACAGGGGCGGCGAACACTGAAGCTTTCTTT. Translated: CSVETGAANTEAFF.